What follows is one TCR beta chain and its context. The sample originates from a study of blood T cell repertoires in COVID-19. Between the trimmed V and J ends, which lost 2 bases and 10 bases, there was a span of 18 bases. CDR3 size: 15 residues. Looked up from germline, CDR1 is GTSNPN and CDR2 is SVGIG (reference sequence). Repertoires were generated with immunoSEQ multiplex PCR, while TCRdb's copy carries only in-frame clones and drops some. The sample contains about 480,000 clones, 85% to 90% of which appear only once. The source is a man aged 18 to 30 with COVID-19, enrolled during active disease. The source material was peripheral blood. The gene calls are TRBV30 and TRBJ1-6; D not certain. Written as DNA, the CDR3 is TGTGCCTGGAGTCCACGGCGGGCCCAAGGCTCACCCCTCCACTTT. Residues: CAWSPRRAQGSPLHF.